A single sample gave rise to the 17 T cell receptor beta chains below, sequenced in a study of blood T cell repertoires in COVID-19. Some clones are missing from TCRdb's copy, which holds only in-frame ones; the method was immunoSEQ multiplex PCR. The repertoire holds some 120,000 clones, with 75% to 90% as singletons. The sample consisted of peripheral blood. Receptor source: a woman older than 75 with COVID-19, enrolled during active disease.

The rearrangement links TRBV4-3 to TRBJ2-1; D possibly corresponds to TRBD2 (5 bases). This CDR3 has 14 amino acids. Trimming took 0 bases from V and 8 from J, leaving 11 bases between them. The germline gives CDR1 LGHNA, CDR2 YSLEER. As DNA, the CDR3 is TGCGCCAGCAGCCAAGATACCTCTAGCCATGAGCAGTTCTTC. Protein sequence: CASSQDTSSHEQFF.

The V gene is TRBV7-2, the J gene TRBJ2-5; TRBD2 aligns across 8 bases. Germline V gene sequence: CDR1 SGHTA, CDR2 FQGNSA. This CDR3 comprises 16 residues. The V segment lost 4 bases and the J segment 5 bases; nucleotides outside the gene matches: 12. CDR3 nucleotide sequence: TGTGCCAGCAGCTCCACTAGCGGTACCCTCGGGGAGACCCAGTACTTC. It translates to CASSSTSGTLGETQYF.

The rearrangement uses TRBV19 and TRBJ1-2; 9 bases match TRBD1. Germline CDR1 and CDR2: LNHDA and SQIVND (reference sequence). The V and J ends lost 3 bases and 4 bases, in that order; junction bases with no gene match: 6. This CDR3 has 15 residues. CDR3 in DNA: TGTGCCAGTAGTATTAGGGACAGGGCCCTCTATGGCTACACCTTC. Its protein is CASSIRDRALYGYTF.

The genes are TRBV5-1 and TRBJ1-3, with D perhaps TRBD1 (6 bases). CDR1 is SGHRS, CDR2 YFSETQ, per germline. V shed 5 bases and J shed 4 bases, with 16 bases lying between them. There are 15 residues in the CDR3. CDR3 amino acids: CASSPQAGAGNTIYF. Here the CDR3 DNA reads TGCGCCAGCAGTCCACAGGCAGGGGCCGGAAACACCATATATTTT.

The chain links TRBV6-5 to TRBJ2-1; 11 bases agree with TRBD1. The CDR3 sequence is 15 residues long. After removal of 6 bases from V and 6 bases from J, the junction contained 7 bases not matched to a gene. In germline, CDR1 is MNHEY, CDR2 SVGAGI. The CDR3 sequence is CASRETGTGGNEQFF. The CDR3 region has the DNA TGTGCCAGCAGGGAGACCGGGACAGGGGGCAATGAGCAGTTCTTC.

The chain employs TRBV5-1 and TRBJ2-5, with D tentatively TRBD2 (5 bases). The CDR3 has 14 amino acids. Germline CDR1 is SGHRS and CDR2 is YFSETQ. V was trimmed by 3 bases and J by 1 base, leaving 10 bases between them. CDR3 nucleotide sequence: TGCGCCAGCAGCTCCCGGGGAATCCAAGAGACCCAGTACTTC. Translating gives CASSSRGIQETQYF.

This chain uses TRBV7-2 with TRBJ2-7; TRBD1 agrees at 9 bases. Trimming took 2 bases from V and 5 from J; bases not matched to a gene: 4. CDR3 length: 14 residues. Germline loops: CDR1 SGHTA, CDR2 FQGNSA. The CDR3 loop is CASSLRDRVDEQYF. CDR3 coding DNA: TGTGCCAGCAGCTTACGGGACAGGGTAGACGAGCAGTACTTC.

The chain recombines TRBV6-4 with TRBJ1-6; tentatively, D is TRBD1 (5 bases). The CDR3 totals 14 residues. V lost 3 bases and J lost 4, with 7 bases in between. Per germline, CDR1 MRHNA and CDR2 SNTAGT. CDR3 nucleotides: TGTGCCAGCAGTGAAGGGGCTTATAATTCACCCCTCCACTTT. Residues: CASSEGAYNSPLHF.

The chain combines TRBV7-9 with TRBJ1-5; D is uncertain. The CDR3 extends over 12 amino acids. Between the trimmed V and J ends, which lost 4 bases and 6 bases, there was a span of 7 bases. Germline V lookup: CDR1 SEHNR, CDR2 FQNEAQ (reference sequence). The chain's CDR3 is CASSSPGQPQHF. The CDR3, as DNA: TGTGCCAGCAGCTCGCCGGGTCAGCCCCAGCATTTT.

The chain links TRBV29-1 to TRBJ2-7; possible D gene TRBD1, 6 bases. The CDR3 totals 11 residues. Germline lookup yields CDR1 SQVTM and CDR2 ANQGSEA. The V and J ends lost 1 base and 6 bases respectively, with 7 bases between them. CDR3 loop: CSVEGGGEQYF. CDR3 DNA: TGCAGCGTTGAAGGAGGGGGCGAGCAGTACTTC.

The V call is TRBV20-1, the J call TRBJ1-6; the D gene is possibly TRBD1 (5 bases). The CDR3 covers 11 residues. V was pared by 3 bases and J by 15 bases, with 12 bases between. CDR1 is DFQATT and CDR2 is SNEGSKA in the germline V gene (reference sequence). In nucleotides, the CDR3 is TGCAGTGCTAGGGTTCAGGGAAGCCTCCACTTT. As protein: CSARVQGSLHF.

This chain uses TRBV5-1 with TRBJ2-6; D uncertain. Germline V gene sequence: CDR1 SGHRS, CDR2 YFSETQ. V lost 5 bases to trimming and J lost 0 bases, with 15 bases between them. The CDR3 loop spans 17 amino acids. CDR3 loop: CASSPTFSSSGANVLTF. The CDR3 DNA follows: TGCGCCAGCAGTCCGACATTTTCGTCCTCTGGGGCCAACGTCCTGACTTTC.

The gene calls are TRBV7-6 and TRBJ2-7, with 9 bases matching TRBD1. The germline V gene has CDR1 SGHVS and CDR2 FNYEAQ. V was pared by 5 bases and J by 5 bases, with 7 bases of the junction left unmatched. The CDR3 runs to 14 residues. CDR3 loop: CASSPGQGRHEQYF. The CDR3 nucleotides read TGTGCCAGCAGCCCGGGACAGGGTCGACACGAGCAGTACTTC.

This chain links TRBV5-1 with TRBJ2-7; possible D gene TRBD2, 6 bases. Trimming removed 4 bases from V and 3 bases from J, with 14 bases in between. The CDR3 spans 14 residues. Germline loops: CDR1 SGHRS, CDR2 YFSETQ. CDR3 DNA sequence: TGCGCCAGCAGCCGCGGGACGCCTGACTACGAGCAGTACTTC. This encodes CASSRGTPDYEQYF.

This clone appeared once. V is TRBV5-1 and J is TRBJ1-3; D not resolved. V lost 4 bases and J lost 0, with 17 bases in between. Looked up from germline, CDR1 is SGHRS and CDR2 is YFSETQ. The CDR3 runs 17 residues. In nucleotides, the CDR3 is TGCGCCAGCAGCAAGCCTTTGACCGGGAGCTCTGGAAACACCATATATTTT. This codes for CASSKPLTGSSGNTIYF.

V is TRBV9 and J is TRBJ2-1, with 10 bases lining up with TRBD1. V lost 2 bases and J lost 8; bases outside the gene matches: 7. Per germline, CDR1 SGDLS and CDR2 YYNGEE. The CDR3 covers 15 residues. The CDR3 loop is CASSVSGTGVHEQFF. CDR3 DNA: TGTGCCAGCAGCGTCAGCGGGACAGGGGTTCATGAGCAGTTCTTC.

This chain uses TRBV7-2 with TRBJ1-2, with D possibly TRBD1 on 5 matching bases. Germline-derived CDR1 and CDR2 are SGHTA and FQGNSA. The length of the CDR3 is 14 residues. V was clipped by 5 bases and J by 5 bases, with 15 bases between them. CDR3 sequence reads: CASSTARGGYGYTF. In nucleotides, the CDR3 is TGTGCCAGCAGCACCGCTAGGGGAGGGTATGGCTACACCTTC.